These 20 T cell receptor beta chains were sequenced from one sample in a study of breast tumors, draining lymph nodes, adjacent tissues. TCRdb passed the multiplex PCR reads through MiXCR, listing each CDR3 protein once. The sample shows 160,000 or so distinct CDR3 sequences, around 33% of them seen only once. Axillary draining lymph nodes of breast cancer patients supplied the node samples. Sequencing input: axillary lymph node tissue. The receptors were gathered from a female donor with breast cancer. Some clones in this sample may be carry-over from other donors' samples.

In this sample, this clonotype turned up many times. The chain is built from TRBV20-1 and TRBJ2-1; no reliable D call. Germline loops: CDR1 DFQATT, CDR2 SNEGSKA (reference sequence). The CDR3 consists of 13 residues. Trimming removed 5 bases from V and 4 bases from J, with 12 bases in between. CDR3 amino acids: CSARQTPYNEQFF. In DNA, the CDR3 is TGCAGTGCTCGTCAGACTCCGTACAATGAGCAGTTCTTC.

This clonotype was picked up one time. Possible read error: a much larger clone is one base away. The rearrangement uses TRBV24-1 and TRBJ1-5, with 7 bases fitting TRBD1. V was pared by 6 bases and J by 7 bases, with 8 bases of the junction left unmatched. Germline CDR1 is KGHDR and CDR2 is SFDVKD. The CDR3 is 14 amino acids. The CDR3 reads CATSLVGQTQPQHF. The CDR3 nucleotides read TGTGCCACCAGTTTAGTGGGACAGACGCAGCCCCAGCATTTT.

This clonotype came up once. The conserved phenylalanine or tryptophan normally closing the CDR3 is absent here, so this likely arose from a read error. The DNA is omitted, as the CDR3 cannot be located on it reliably, and the CDR3 follows TCRdb's listing. The V gene is TRBV4-3, the J gene TRBJ2-5; TRBD1 reflects the table's D call only, with no check against the DNA. The CDR3 spans 16 amino acids, including both terminal residues. Per germline, CDR1 LGHNA and CDR2 YSLEER. This CDR3 is CASSQGQGAGGYTFGS.

The chain has TRBV27 and TRBJ2-2, with no clear D. Per the germline V gene, CDR1 is MNHEY and CDR2 is SMNVEV (reference sequence). V was clipped by 1 base and J by 4 bases, with 10 bases between them. CDR3 length: 15 amino acids. CDR3 protein: CASSLFPPGTGELFF. CDR3 in DNA: TGTGCCAGCAGTTTATTCCCTCCGGGCACCGGGGAGCTGTTTTTT.

This clonotype was observed many times. The chain combines TRBV6-5 with TRBJ1-6; a possible D gene is TRBD1 (5 bases). Germline V CDR1 and CDR2: MNHEY, SVGAGI. The V end lost 7 bases, the J end lost 7 bases, and 14 bases lay between the germline ends. The length of the CDR3 is 14 residues. This CDR3 reads CASNPGRRNSPLHF. CDR3 nucleotides: TGTGCCAGCAACCCGGGACGGAGGAATTCACCCCTCCACTTT.

This clonotype was seen once. This chain links TRBV6-2 or TRBV6-3 with TRBJ1-1, with 8 bases that match TRBD1. Germline CDR1 MNHEY, CDR2 SVGEGT. The V segment lost 8 bases and the J segment 2 bases; nucleotides outside the gene matches: 7. This CDR3 is built from 14 residues. The CDR3 DNA is TGTGCCAGCCAGGGGGCTCCCCTTAACACTGAAGCTTTCTTT. This gives the protein CASQGAPLNTEAFF.

This clonotype came up many times. For the CDR3, the DNA is TGTGCCAGCAGCCGGCTAGCGGGGGGGGGAGAGACCCAGTACTTC. The encoded protein is CASSRLAGGGETQYF. The V and J genes are TRBV5-6 and TRBJ2-5; TRBD2 aligns across 12 bases. V gave up 4 bases and J gave up 4 bases; unmatched junction bases: 5. CDR1 SGHDT and CDR2 YYEEEE come from the germline V gene. CDR3 length: 15 residues.

In its sample, this clonotype was seen many times. The chain is built from TRBV11-2 and TRBJ2-1, with 12 bases fitting TRBD2. Germline lookup yields CDR1 SGHAT and CDR2 FQNNGV. The V and J ends lost 5 bases and 9 bases, in that order; junction bases with no gene match: 5. This CDR3 spans 14 amino acids. The CDR3 bases are TGTGCCAGCAGCCTAGCGGGAGGGCCTTTTGAGCAGTTCTTC. Protein product: CASSLAGGPFEQFF.

This clonotype was counted many times. The rearrangement joins TRBV10-2 to TRBJ1-2, with TRBD1 matching 8 bases. Germline CDR1 is WSHSY and CDR2 is SAAADI. The CDR3 totals 14 residues. V trimming: 7 bases; J trimming: 0 bases; junction bases outside the gene matches: 4. The CDR3 loop is CASKDRGTNYGYTF. The CDR3 region has the DNA TGCGCCAGCAAAGACAGGGGTACTAACTATGGCTACACCTTC.

V and J are TRBV20-1 and TRBJ1-4; D is unresolved. Germline CDR1 and CDR2: DFQATT and SNEGSKA (reference sequence). This CDR3 is built from 15 residues. The V end lost 6 bases, the J end lost 2 bases, and 16 bases lay between the germline ends. The CDR3 loop is CSASSPGGTNEKLFF. CDR3 in DNA: TGCAGTGCCAGCTCACCAGGCGGGACTAATGAAAAACTGTTTTTT.

Many counts were recorded for this clonotype. The chain uses TRBV6-2 or TRBV6-3 and TRBJ1-6; 8 bases fit TRBD1. J was trimmed by 9 bases and V by 6 bases; bases with no gene match: 13. The length of the CDR3 is 16 residues. The germline gives CDR1 MNHEY, CDR2 SVGEGT. The CDR3 loop reads CASRGTSTGEVSPLHF. In DNA form, the CDR3 reads TGTGCCAGCAGGGGGACGTCGACAGGGGAGGTTTCACCCCTCCACTTT.

This clonotype came up once. The CDR3 reads CASSVTGLGANYGYTF. CDR3 DNA sequence: TGTGCCAGCAGCGTTACTGGGCTGGGAGCTAACTATGGCTACACCTTC. The rearrangement uses TRBV4-2 and TRBJ1-2, with D uncertain. The CDR3 is 16 residues long. Deletions cut 5 bases from V and 0 bases from J, with 16 bases between. From germline, CDR1 is LGHNA and CDR2 YNFKEQ.

The chain recombines TRBV4-3 with TRBJ1-1; TRBD1 is a possible D gene (6 bases). There are 17 residues in the CDR3. V dropped 0 bases and J dropped 6 bases, with 20 bases sitting between them. Germline V lookup: CDR1 LGHNA, CDR2 YSLEER. The CDR3 nucleotides are TGCGCCAGCAGCCAAGAGCGTGCAGGGGCCGCGGAGGCTGAAGCTTTCTTT. Protein sequence: CASSQERAGAAEAEAFF.

Remarks on this clonotype: One junction end does not reproduce the germline sequence, and a read error may be involved. This chain links TRBV12-3 or TRBV12-4 with TRBJ1-4, with TRBD1 matching 7 bases. The CDR3 loop spans 14 amino acids. The CDR3 region has the DNA TGTGCCAGCATTCCCGGGACAGTCGGGAAGAAACTGTTTTTC. Translating it yields CASIPGTVGKKLFF.

A few counts support this clonotype. This chain joins TRBV11-2 and TRBJ2-1; D might be TRBD2 (6 bases). The V end lost 2 bases, the J end lost 6 bases, and 17 bases lay between the germline ends. This CDR3 has 16 amino acids. Germline V gene lookup returns CDR1 SGHAT and CDR2 FQNNGV. CDR3 sequence: CASSLKTRDSSNEQFF. CDR3 in DNA: TGTGCCAGCAGCTTAAAGACCCGGGACTCATCCAATGAGCAGTTCTTC.

About this clonotype: Being one base from a much bigger clone, this may be a read error. The CDR3 coding sequence is TGTGCCAGCAGTTCACGAGGGTTTTCAAACTATGGCTACACCTTC. Its translation is CASSSRGFSNYGYTF. The V gene is TRBV27, the J gene TRBJ1-2; D is undetermined. Looked up from germline, CDR1 is MNHEY and CDR2 is SMNVEV (reference sequence). The CDR3 is made up of 15 amino acids. The V end lost 4 bases, the J end lost 2 bases, and 14 bases lay between the germline ends.

This clonotype was recorded a few times. The chain joins TRBV28 to TRBJ2-3; D unresolved. The CDR3 has 15 residues. Germline V gene sequence: CDR1 MDHEN, CDR2 SYDVKM. V dropped 3 bases and J dropped 2 bases, with 12 bases sitting between them. The CDR3 spells CASSFLQSSTDTQYF. DNA of the CDR3: TGTGCCAGCAGTTTTCTCCAGTCTTCCACAGATACGCAGTATTTT.

This clonotype was seen ten or more times. The V and J genes are TRBV20-1 and TRBJ2-7; D is possibly TRBD2 (6 bases). The V gene lost 0 bases and the J gene lost 6 bases, with 15 bases spanning the gap. The germline gives CDR1 DFQATT, CDR2 SNEGSKA (reference sequence). The CDR3 runs to 14 residues. CDR3 in amino acids: CSARDSSGLSEQYF. CDR3 bases: TGCAGTGCTAGAGATTCAAGCGGACTATCCGAGCAGTACTTC.

The chain has TRBV27 and TRBJ1-5; TRBD1 matches 8 bases. Germline-derived CDR1 and CDR2 are MNHEY and SMNVEV (reference sequence). J lost 0 bases, V lost 6 bases, and 16 bases had no gene match. This CDR3 comprises 19 residues. CDR3 loop: CASSHLSTGDRYSNQPQHF. Written as DNA, the CDR3 is TGTGCCAGCAGCCACCTAAGTACAGGGGACAGGTATAGCAATCAGCCCCAGCATTTT.

With respect to this clonotype: This could be a read error, since a much larger clone is one nucleotide away. The V call is TRBV6-1, the J call TRBJ2-1; D ambiguous. CDR1 MNHNS and CDR2 SASEGT come from the germline V gene. The CDR3 consists of 14 residues. Trimming pared 8 bases from V and 9 bases from J, leaving 20 bases between. As DNA, the CDR3 is TGTGCCAGCGGTGTAATAAGCTCTTCTGGTGAGCAGTTCTTC. Translating it yields CASGVISSSGEQFF.